This is a list of T cell receptor beta chains from one sample in a study of T cells in Graves' hyperthyroidism and ophthalmopathy. MiXCR, run by TCRdb on the multiplex PCR reads, gives a single entry per CDR3 protein. The top ten clones hold roughly an eighth of a sample with about 640,000 distinct CDR3 sequences, 13% to 15% of them seen once. The sample consisted of blood. These receptors were taken from a woman in her forties or fifties with Graves' ophthalmopathy. Each CDR3 is given with its conserved first and last residue. Each record gives: D gene, V gene, J gene, clone size, CDR3 protein, CDR3 DNA. The D gene is left open where the match is weak. Clone size is given for some rows only: seen once, a few or many times, or a class if the clone is expanded.

-	TRBV12-3/TRBV12-4	TRBJ2-2	many	CASSLLSNGELFF	TGTGCCAGCAGTTTATTGTCGAACGGGGAGCTGTTTTTT
-	TRBV12-5	TRBJ2-5	many	CASGPSGAKTQYF	TGTGCTAGTGGTCCCTCGGGGGCCAAGACCCAGTACTTC
-	TRBV20-1	TRBJ2-7	many	CNPAGLDEQYF	TGCAACCCGGCGGGGCTCGACGAGCAGTACTTC
TRBD2	TRBV5-1	TRBJ2-2	few	CASSLPGGDTGELFF	TGCGCCAGCAGCTTGCCGGGAGGTGACACCGGGGAGCTGTTTTTT
-	TRBV30	TRBJ2-7	many	CAWATTGGYEQYF	TGTGCCTGGGCGACGACAGGCGGCTACGAGCAGTACTTC
-	TRBV29-1	TRBJ2-2	-	CSVVAATGELFF	TGCAGCGTTGTAGCGGCTACCGGGGAGCTGTTTTTT
TRBD2	TRBV12-3/TRBV12-4	TRBJ2-7	many	CASSLKTSRLSYEQYF	TGTGCCAGCAGTTTAAAGACTAGCCGACTCTCCTACGAGCAGTACTTC
TRBD1	TRBV7-9	TRBJ2-7	few	CASSSYRDREQYF	TGTGCCAGCAGCTCCTACAGGGACAGAGAGCAGTACTTC
-	TRBV6-1	TRBJ1-1	many	CASSEGQLNTEAFF	TGTGCCAGCAGTGAAGGGCAATTGAACACTGAAGCTTTCTTT
-	TRBV12-3/TRBV12-4	TRBJ2-1	many	CASSLARQVYNEQFF	TGTGCCAGCAGTTTAGCAAGACAGGTTTACAATGAGCAGTTCTTC
-	TRBV18	TRBJ1-5	many	CASSPQREQQPQHF	TGTGCCAGCTCACCACAACGGGAACAACAGCCCCAGCATTTT
-	TRBV6-1	TRBJ2-1	-	CASNMDSSYNEQFF	TGTGCCAGCAATATGGACAGCTCCTACAATGAGCAGTTCTTC
-	TRBV14	TRBJ2-6	-	CASSQRGRANVLTF	TGTGCCAGCAGCCAACGGGGGAGGGCCAACGTCCTGACTTTC
-	TRBV2	TRBJ1-4	many	CAILGTLGKKLFF	TGTGCCATCCTCGGGACCTTGGGTAAAAAACTGTTTTTT
-	TRBV20-1	TRBJ2-7	-	CSARVRYEQYF	TGCAGTGCTAGAGTCCGCTACGAGCAGTACTTC
-	TRBV12-3/TRBV12-4	TRBJ2-4	-	CASSFLAKNIQYF	TGTGCCAGCAGTTTCCTAGCCAAAAACATTCAGTACTTC
-	TRBV28	TRBJ2-2	many	CASLDRSNTGELFF	TGTGCCAGCCTGGACCGATCGAACACCGGGGAGCTGTTTTTT
-	TRBV30	TRBJ1-4	many	CAWMEDTEKLFF	TGTGCCTGGATGGAGGACACCGAAAAACTGTTTTTT
-	TRBV2	TRBJ2-3	many	CASSAETLGSDTQYF	TGTGCCAGCAGTGCCGAGACTTTGGGGTCAGATACGCAGTATTTT
TRBD1	TRBV12-3/TRBV12-4	TRBJ1-5	many	CASSLTWTGDAQPQHF	TGTGCCAGCAGTTTGACATGGACAGGGGACGCTCAGCCCCAGCATTTT
-	TRBV6-2/TRBV6-3	TRBJ2-7	-	CATQKTGSSYEQYF	TGTGCCACCCAAAAGACTGGAAGCTCCTACGAGCAGTACTTC
-	TRBV28	TRBJ1-5	many	CASRVSNQPQHF	TGTGCCAGTAGGGTTTCCAATCAGCCCCAGCATTTT
-	TRBV4-1	TRBJ2-7	many	CASSQESLEYEQYF	TGCGCCAGCAGCCAAGAGTCCCTAGAGTACGAGCAGTACTTC
-	TRBV5-6	TRBJ2-3	few	CASTRGTEDTQYF	TGTGCCAGCACCCGCGGCACAGAAGATACGCAGTATTTT
TRBD2	TRBV5-1	TRBJ2-1	-	CASSRRLAGELLYYNEQFF	TGCGCCAGCAGCCGCCGACTAGCGGGAGAACTTCTGTACTACAATGAGCAGTTCTTC
-	TRBV19	TRBJ1-2	-	CASSIFDSDYGYTF	TGTGCCAGTAGTATATTTGACAGCGACTATGGCTACACCTTC